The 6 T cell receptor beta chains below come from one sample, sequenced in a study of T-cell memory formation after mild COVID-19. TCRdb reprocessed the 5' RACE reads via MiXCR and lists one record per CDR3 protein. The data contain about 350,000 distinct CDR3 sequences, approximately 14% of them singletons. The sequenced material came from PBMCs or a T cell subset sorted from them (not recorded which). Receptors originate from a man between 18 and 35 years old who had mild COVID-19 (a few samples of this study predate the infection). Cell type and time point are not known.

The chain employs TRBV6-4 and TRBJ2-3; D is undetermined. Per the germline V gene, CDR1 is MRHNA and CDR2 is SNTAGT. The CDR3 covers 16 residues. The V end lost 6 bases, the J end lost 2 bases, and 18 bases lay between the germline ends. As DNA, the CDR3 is TGTGCCAGCAGCCCGTGGCCCCAGAGTAACACAGATACGCAGTATTTT. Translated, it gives CASSPWPQSNTDTQYF.

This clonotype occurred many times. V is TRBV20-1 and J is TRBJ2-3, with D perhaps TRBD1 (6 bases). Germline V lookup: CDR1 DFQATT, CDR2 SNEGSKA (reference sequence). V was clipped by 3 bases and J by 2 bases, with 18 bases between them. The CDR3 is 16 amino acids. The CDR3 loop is CSASLGAIVATDTQYF. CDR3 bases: TGCAGTGCTAGCCTGGGGGCTATCGTTGCCACAGATACGCAGTATTTT.

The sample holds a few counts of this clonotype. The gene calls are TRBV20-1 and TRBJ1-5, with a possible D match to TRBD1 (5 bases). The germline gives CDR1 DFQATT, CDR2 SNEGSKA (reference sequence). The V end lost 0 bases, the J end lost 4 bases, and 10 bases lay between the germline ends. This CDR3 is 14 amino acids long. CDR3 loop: CSARDGAENQPQHF. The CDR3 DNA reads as TGCAGTGCTAGAGACGGGGCAGAGAATCAGCCCCAGCATTTT.

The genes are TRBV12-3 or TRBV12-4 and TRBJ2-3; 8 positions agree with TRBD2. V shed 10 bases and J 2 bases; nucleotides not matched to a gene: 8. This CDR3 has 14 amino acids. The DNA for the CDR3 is TGTGCCACCATAAGCGGGAGAATCACAGATACGCAGTATTTT. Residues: CATISGRITDTQYF.

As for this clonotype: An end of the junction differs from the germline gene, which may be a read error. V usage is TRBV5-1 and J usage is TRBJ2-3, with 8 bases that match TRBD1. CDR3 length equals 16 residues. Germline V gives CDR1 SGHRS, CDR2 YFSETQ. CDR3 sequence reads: CASSLGQGISTYTQYF. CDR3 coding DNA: TGCGCCAGCAGCCTAGGACAGGGCATTAGCACATATACGCAGTATTTT.

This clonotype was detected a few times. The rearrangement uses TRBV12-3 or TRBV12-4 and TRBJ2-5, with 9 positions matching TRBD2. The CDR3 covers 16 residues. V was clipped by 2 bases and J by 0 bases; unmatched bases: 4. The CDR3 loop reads CASSLRLAGNQETQYF. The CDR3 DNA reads TGTGCCAGCAGTTTACGCCTAGCGGGAAACCAAGAGACCCAGTACTTC.